A selection of T cell receptor beta chains follows, all from one sample in a study of T cell responses to AZD1222 COVID-19 vaccine. Measured with immunoSEQ multiplex PCR; TCRdb has only the in-frame clones, and not every one. The sample holds 100,000 to 150,000 clones, 80% to 90% seen once. Source: peripheral blood, taken on day 0 of AZD1222 vaccination. These receptors were obtained from an adult in good health. Both conserved end residues are part of each CDR3. Fields, in order: J gene, CDR3 length, D gene, V gene, clone size, CDR3 protein, CDR3 DNA. D genes are given only for firm matches. Size is stated for part of the rows, as once, few or many counts, or as a class when the clone is expanded.

>TRBJ1-1|14|TRBD1|TRBV6-2/TRBV6-3|-
CASSYYRGGAEAFF
TGTGCCAGCAGTTACTACAGGGGAGGTGCTGAAGCTTTCTTT
>TRBJ2-7|13|TRBD1|TRBV18|-
CASSPGDSYEQYF
TGTGCCAGCTCACCCGGGGACAGTTACGAGCAGTACTTC
>TRBJ2-1|14|TRBD1|TRBV5-5|-
CASFRDSFYNEQFF
TGTGCCAGCTTCCGGGACAGCTTTTACAATGAGCAGTTCTTC
>TRBJ1-1|12|-|TRBV19|-
CASAPSNTEAFF
TGTGCCAGTGCCCCCTCTAACACTGAAGCTTTCTTT
>TRBJ1-2|15|-|TRBV6-1|-
CASSDAGRGNYGYTF
TGTGCCAGCAGTGATGCGGGACGGGGGAACTATGGCTACACCTTC
>TRBJ1-1|15|-|TRBV6-5|-
CASRHRAQSGTEAFF
TGTGCCAGCAGGCATCGGGCCCAAAGTGGGACTGAAGCTTTCTTT
>TRBJ1-1|14|TRBD1|TRBV7-9|-
CASSPDRGNTEAFF
TGTGCCAGCAGCCCGGACAGGGGGAACACTGAAGCTTTCTTT
>TRBJ2-1|13|TRBD2|TRBV6-4|-
CASSPRENNEQFF
TGTGCCAGCAGTCCGCGGGAGAACAATGAGCAGTTCTTC
>TRBJ2-3|16|-|TRBV7-8|-
CASSLHRDPLADTQYF
TGTGCCAGCAGCTTACACCGGGACCCATTAGCTGATACGCAGTATTTT
>TRBJ1-2|13|TRBD1|TRBV2|-
CASRGQGVDGYTF
TGTGCCAGCAGAGGACAGGGGGTGGATGGCTACACCTTC
>TRBJ2-2|14|-|TRBV2|-
CASSKDSNTGELFF
TGTGCCAGCAGTAAAGACTCGAACACCGGGGAGCTGTTTTTT
>TRBJ2-3|16|TRBD2|TRBV7-6|once
CASSLGSGTSTDTQYF
TGTGCCAGCAGCTTAGGTAGCGGGACTAGCACAGATACGCAGTATTTT
>TRBJ1-1|18|TRBD1|TRBV3-1/TRBV3-2|once
CASSQDWTGKRANTEAFF
TGTGCCAGCAGCCAAGATTGGACAGGGAAGCGTGCAAACACTGAAGCTTTCTTT
>TRBJ2-1|14|-|TRBV7-8|-
CASSQEGSGREQFF
TGTGCCAGCAGCCAGGAAGGCAGCGGGCGAGAGCAGTTCTTC
>TRBJ2-6|16|-|TRBV7-2|-
CASSLSFDSGANVLTF
TGTGCCAGCAGCTTAAGTTTTGACTCTGGGGCCAACGTCCTGACTTTC
>TRBJ2-7|15|TRBD1|TRBV5-1|-
CASSPRGQGPYEQYF
TGCGCCAGCAGCCCCCGAGGACAGGGACCCTACGAGCAGTACTTC
>TRBJ2-1|12|-|TRBV19|-
CASRGRDNEQFF
TGTGCCAGTAGGGGCAGGGACAATGAGCAGTTCTTC
>TRBJ1-1|12|-|TRBV5-5|once
CASSLLNTEAFF
TGTGCCAGCAGCTTATTGAACACTGAAGCTTTCTTT
>TRBJ1-2|13|-|TRBV28|-
CASSLSDYYGYTF
TGTGCCAGCAGTTTATCTGACTACTATGGCTACACCTTC
>TRBJ2-1|17|TRBD2|TRBV7-8|-
CASSLPRRLAGGYEQFF
TGTGCCAGCAGCTTACCCCGTCGGCTAGCGGGAGGTTATGAGCAGTTCTTC
>TRBJ2-1|17|TRBD1|TRBV7-7|-
CASSLVASQGVYNEQFF
TGTGCCAGCAGCTTAGTAGCCAGTCAGGGGGTCTACAATGAGCAGTTCTTC
>TRBJ2-1|16|-|TRBV3-1/TRBV3-2|-
CASSPVEGGWDNEQFF
TGTGCCAGCAGCCCCGTGGAGGGGGGCTGGGACAATGAGCAGTTCTTC
>TRBJ2-1|14|-|TRBV18|-
CASSPTSSYNEQFF
TGTGCCAGCTCACCGACTAGCTCCTACAATGAGCAGTTCTTC
>TRBJ2-2|19|TRBD2|TRBV5-1|-
CASSLVGLAGRGNTGELFF
TGCGCCAGCAGCTTGGTCGGACTAGCAGGACGTGGCAACACCGGGGAGCTGTTTTTT
>TRBJ2-3|18|TRBD2|TRBV27|-
CASTLRTSGRAGADTQYF
TGTGCCAGCACCCTTAGGACTAGCGGGAGGGCAGGGGCAGATACGCAGTATTTT
>TRBJ1-2|13|-|TRBV5-4|once
CASSLGLEVGYTF
TGTGCCAGCAGCTTGGGCTTGGAGGTTGGCTACACCTTC
>TRBJ1-5|13|-|TRBV3-1/TRBV3-2|-
CASSQDPTQPQHF
TGTGCCAGCAGCCAAGACCCGACTCAGCCCCAGCATTTT
>TRBJ1-1|15|-|TRBV6-4|-
CASSDDARGGAEAFF
TGTGCCAGCAGTGATGATGCCAGGGGTGGGGCTGAAGCTTTCTTT
>TRBJ2-1|15|TRBD1|TRBV29-1|-
CSVDRADRDYNEQFF
TGCAGCGTTGATCGCGCGGACAGGGACTACAATGAGCAGTTCTTC